This TCR beta chain appears in the sequencing data of a study of cytotoxic CD8 clonotypes in ibrutinib-treated CLL. Points from the study as a whole: Progressing patients had sampling times that differed from those of sustained-remission patients.

This clone was seen once. Antigen: not known. A 1 in 200,000 to 1 in 1 million T cell depth was the sequencing target. Assay used: immunoSEQ multiplex PCR; TCRdb lists only in-frame clones, some missing. The sample includes 130,000 or so clones, approximately 80% of them seen just once. With 7 bases removed from V and 2 bases from J, the gap between germline ends came to 8 bases. Germline CDR1 reads MNHNS; CDR2 reads SASEGT. The CDR3 has 12 amino acids. The source material was PBMCs, sampled after 12 months of ibrutinib treatment. The rearrangement joins TRBV6-1 to TRBJ1-2; D might be TRBD1 (6 bases). The source of this sequence is a human donor with chronic lymphocytic leukemia. The CDR3 DNA is TGTGCCAGCAAAACAGGGAACTATGGCTACACCTTC. Residues: CASKTGNYGYTF.